The 6 T cell receptor beta chains below come from one sample, sequenced in a study of blood T cell repertoires in COVID-19. Profiling relied on immunoSEQ multiplex PCR, and the TCRdb table lists in-frame clones only, not all of them. The data contain roughly 140,000 clones, 80% of them singletons. The specimen was peripheral blood. These receptors originate from a man in his 70s who had recovered from COVID-19.

The V call is TRBV11-2, the J call TRBJ2-5; 8 bases are a match to TRBD2. CDR1 is SGHAT and CDR2 is FQNNGV in the germline V gene. The V gene end was trimmed by 2 bases and the J gene end by 5 bases; junction bases not matched to a gene: 7. The CDR3 consists of 15 residues. The CDR3, as DNA: TGTGCCAGCAGCTTACGAGCGGGAGATAGGGAGACCCAGTACTTC. Translating gives CASSLRAGDRETQYF.

This clone was picked up a small number of times. This chain connects TRBV15 to TRBJ2-1; 8 nucleotides match TRBD1. The germline gives CDR1 LNHNV, CDR2 YYDKDF (reference sequence). The V gene end was trimmed by 1 base and the J gene end by 4 bases; junction bases not matched to a gene: 12. This CDR3 region has 18 residues. CDR3 region: CATSRGTLGRGLYNEQFF. The CDR3 nucleotides are TGTGCCACCAGCAGAGGGACCCTGGGCAGGGGGCTTTACAATGAGCAGTTCTTC.

The chain employs TRBV27 and TRBJ1-1, with 7 bases that match TRBD1. The V segment lost 3 bases and the J segment 1 base; nucleotides outside the gene matches: 2. The length of the CDR3 is 14 residues. The germline V gene has CDR1 MNHEY and CDR2 SMNVEV (reference sequence). The CDR3 region is CASSFGTENTEAFF. The DNA for the CDR3 is TGTGCCAGCAGTTTCGGGACAGAGAACACTGAAGCTTTCTTT.

The V and J genes are TRBV4-1 and TRBJ2-7, with a tentative D call TRBD2 (6 bases). The CDR3 runs 15 residues. Germline loops: CDR1 MGHRA, CDR2 YSYEKL. Between the trimmed V and J ends, which lost 5 bases and 5 bases, there was a span of 19 bases. This chain's CDR3 is CASSGAGRGLDEQYF. CDR3 in DNA: TGCGCCAGCAGCGGGGCGGGACGAGGTCTCGACGAGCAGTACTTC.

The rearrangement uses TRBV20-1 and TRBJ2-3; no firm D call. This CDR3 contains 11 residues. Deletions cut 5 bases from V and 9 bases from J, with 12 bases between. The germline gives CDR1 DFQATT, CDR2 SNEGSKA (reference sequence). CDR3 in amino acids: CSALDSVTQYF. The DNA for the CDR3 is TGCAGTGCTCTCGACTCCGTGACGCAGTATTTT.

CDR3: CASSRDRGQGQPQHF. CDR3 nucleotides: TGTGCCAGCTCACGGGACAGGGGGCAAGGCCAGCCCCAGCATTTT. The rearrangement uses TRBV18 and TRBJ1-5, with 12 positions matching TRBD1. CDR1 and CDR2 (germline): KGHSH, LQKENI. V was clipped by 4 bases and J by 7 bases; unmatched bases: 5. There are 15 residues in the CDR3.